These 28 T cell receptor beta chains share one sample of origin, sequenced in a study of T cell changes during pregnancy in multiple sclerosis. Method: immunoSEQ multiplex PCR; TCRdb's copy keeps in-frame clones and lacks some. The data show fewer than 55,000 clones, 70% to 90% seen once. Sequenced material: peripheral blood, taken in the first trimester of pregnancy. The source of these receptors is a female donor with multiple sclerosis, enrolled in a pregnancy study.

This chain uses TRBV7-2 with TRBJ2-3; TRBD2 might be the D (5 bases). This CDR3 has 14 residues. Per the germline V gene, CDR1 is SGHTA and CDR2 is FQGNSA. V was clipped by 3 bases and J by 4 bases, with 11 bases between them. Written as DNA, the CDR3 is TGTGCCAGCAGCTTGGAGGTCATGGCAGATACGCAGTATTTT. Translating gives CASSLEVMADTQYF.

The CDR3 protein is CASSHGQQETQYF. DNA of the CDR3: TGCGCCAGCAGCCACGGACAGCAAGAGACCCAGTACTTC. The chain uses TRBV5-1 and TRBJ2-5; the D gene is possibly TRBD1 (6 bases). Germline V gene sequence: CDR1 SGHRS, CDR2 YFSETQ. Between the trimmed V and J ends, which lost 4 bases and 2 bases, there was a span of 9 bases. CDR3 length equals 13 residues.

This clone was recorded once. Other DNA sequences in this sample translate to the same CDR3. This rearrangement joins TRBV6-6 to TRBJ1-5, with D perhaps matching TRBD1 (5 bases). V lost 0 bases, J lost 4 bases, and 7 bases lay in between. Germline-derived CDR1 and CDR2 are MNHNY and SVGAGI (reference sequence). CDR3 length: 14 amino acids. Here the CDR3 DNA reads TGTGCCAGCAGTTACTCGGGGGGGAATCAGCCCCAGCATTTT. Protein sequence: CASSYSGGNQPQHF.

This rearrangement joins TRBV9 to TRBJ2-3, with TRBD1 as a possible D gene (5 bases). The CDR3 extends over 13 amino acids. V lost 0 bases to trimming and J lost 6 bases, with 8 bases between them. Per the germline V gene, CDR1 is SGDLS and CDR2 is YYNGEE. DNA of the CDR3: TGTGCCAGCAGCGTAGGGGGCCGCGATACGCAGTATTTT. Amino acids: CASSVGGRDTQYF.

CDR3 protein: CASSSGTGTYNEQFF. The CDR3 nucleotides read TGTGCCAGCAGTTCCGGGACAGGGACCTACAATGAGCAGTTCTTC. This sequence joins TRBV27 and TRBJ2-1, with 9 bases fitting TRBD1. V lost 4 bases to trimming and J lost 2 bases; unmatched junction nucleotides: 3. CDR3 size: 15 residues. Germline CDR1 MNHEY, CDR2 SMNVEV (reference sequence).

This clone was seen just once. The CDR3 sequence: CASSLVRVGTEAFF. CDR3 nucleotides: TGTGCCAGCAGCTTAGTGAGGGTTGGCACTGAAGCTTTCTTT. The chain joins TRBV7-9 to TRBJ1-1; no firm D call. Trimming took 1 base from V and 4 from J, leaving 10 bases between them. This CDR3 has 14 residues. Germline lookup yields CDR1 SEHNR and CDR2 FQNEAQ (reference sequence).

The J gene is TRBJ2-3, the V gene TRBV5-1; 9 nucleotides match TRBD2. Germline V gives CDR1 SGHRS, CDR2 YFSETQ. After removal of 2 bases from V and 4 bases from J, the junction contained 8 bases not matched to a gene. This CDR3 is built from 16 residues. CDR3: CASSLSGTSIPDTQYF. The DNA for the CDR3 is TGCGCCAGCAGCTTATCCGGGACTAGCATCCCAGATACGCAGTATTTT.

The chain carries TRBV5-1 and TRBJ1-1; TRBD1 might be the D (6 bases). Germline CDR1 and CDR2: SGHRS and YFSETQ. The CDR3 is made up of 16 amino acids. Trimming removed 2 bases from V and 0 bases from J, with 14 bases in between. CDR3 nucleotide sequence: TGCGCCAGCAGCTTTCTCAAGGACAGCTTGAACACTGAAGCTTTCTTT. Residues: CASSFLKDSLNTEAFF.

V usage is TRBV5-6 and J usage is TRBJ2-7; D possibly corresponds to TRBD2 (6 bases). The V end was cut by 5 bases, the J end by 5 bases, with 17 bases between. The germline V gene encodes CDR1 SGHDT and CDR2 YYEEEE. This CDR3 contains 14 residues. CDR3 in amino acids: CASRPSASEHEQYF. In nucleotides, the CDR3 is TGTGCCAGCAGACCTTCAGCTAGCGAGCACGAGCAGTACTTC.

The chain recombines TRBV2 with TRBJ2-1; 16 bases fit TRBD2. CDR1 and CDR2 (germline): SNHLY, FYNNEI. The CDR3 length is 18 residues. Unmatched junction bases numbered 7, after V lost 7 bases and J lost 1 base. As DNA, the CDR3 is TGTGCCAGCACCCGCGGGACTAGCGGGGGGGCATCCTACAATGAGCAGTTCTTC. Its translation: CASTRGTSGGASYNEQFF.

The sample holds a few counts of this clone. This sequence joins TRBV11-2 and TRBJ1-6, with 8 bases identical to TRBD1. Germline V lookup: CDR1 SGHAT, CDR2 FQNNGV. Trimming removed 5 bases from V and 1 base from J; junction bases left unmatched: 4. This CDR3 is 16 amino acids long. CDR3 loop: CASSDRTGSYNSPLHF. In DNA form, the CDR3 reads TGTGCCAGCAGCGACCGGACAGGGTCCTATAATTCACCCCTCCACTTT.

The chain uses TRBV7-3 and TRBJ2-1; 8 bases match TRBD2. V shed 0 bases, J shed 3 bases, and the junction held 10 bases outside the gene matches. Looked up from germline, CDR1 is SGHTA and CDR2 is FQGTGA. There are 18 residues in the CDR3. CDR3 sequence (DNA): TGTGCCAGCAGCTTAACCGGGAGGGAGGGGGGGCTCTACAATGAGCAGTTCTTC. This gives the protein CASSLTGREGGLYNEQFF.

This clone was seen only once. The germline gene is not matched at one end of the junction; a read error may be the cause. The genes are TRBV7-6 and TRBJ1-3; D remains ambiguous. The CDR3 contains 13 residues. CDR1 and CDR2 (germline): SGHVS, FNYEAQ. The CDR3 protein is CASSLMSGKTIYF. DNA for the CDR3: TGTGCCAGCAGCCTAATGTCAGGAAAGACCATATATTTT.

The chain couples TRBV28 to TRBJ2-2, with 11 bases matching TRBD2. CDR3 length: 17 amino acids. CDR1 and CDR2 from the germline V gene are MDHEN and SYDVKM. J was trimmed by 0 bases and V by 7 bases; bases with no gene match: 7. CDR3 coding DNA: TGTGCCAGCAACCATCCTAGCGGGGGGACGAACACCGGGGAGCTGTTTTTT. It specifies CASNHPSGGTNTGELFF.

V usage is TRBV5-1 and J usage is TRBJ1-4; 7 bases are a match to TRBD1. Germline values: CDR1 SGHRS, CDR2 YFSETQ. Trimming took 10 bases from V and 4 from J; bases not matched to a gene: 7. The CDR3 spans 13 residues. As DNA, the CDR3 is TGCGCCTGCTCCGGGACAGTTAATGAAAAACTGTTTTTT. Translated: CACSGTVNEKLFF.

This chain uses TRBV6-5 with TRBJ1-2; TRBD1 agrees at 7 bases. Germline V gene sequence: CDR1 MNHEY, CDR2 SVGAGI. This CDR3 contains 14 residues. V shed 6 bases and J 6 bases; nucleotides not matched to a gene: 10. CDR3 protein: CASRAGDREHGYTF. The CDR3 nucleotides are TGTGCCAGCAGGGCCGGCGACAGGGAGCATGGCTACACCTTC.

The rearrangement uses TRBV7-9 and TRBJ2-1; TRBD2 matches at 10 bases. Germline V lookup: CDR1 SEHNR, CDR2 FQNEAQ (reference sequence). The CDR3 extends over 14 amino acids. The ends lost 8 bases at V and 6 bases at J; junction bases unmatched: 7. The chain's CDR3 is CASRRSGGANEQFF. The CDR3 region has the DNA TGTGCCAGCCGACGAAGCGGGGGGGCCAATGAGCAGTTCTTC.

The J gene is TRBJ1-5, the V gene TRBV18; possible D gene TRBD1, 5 bases. This CDR3 contains 18 residues. CDR1 and CDR2 from the germline V gene are KGHSH and LQKENI. The ends were cut back, 6 bases at V and 0 bases at J, with 21 bases in the middle. The CDR3 here is CASSHEGLSAYSNQPQHF. CDR3 bases: TGTGCCAGCTCCCACGAGGGACTCTCGGCCTATAGCAATCAGCCCCAGCATTTT.

The chain couples TRBV7-2 to TRBJ2-3; 12 bases match TRBD2. The V gene's germline CDR1 is SGHTA and CDR2 FQGNSA. The J segment lost 6 bases and the V segment lost 2 bases, leaving 12 bases of the junction unmatched. This CDR3 region has 18 residues. CDR3 protein: CASSLSRLAGGLRDTQYF. CDR3 DNA: TGTGCCAGCAGCTTAAGTCGTCTAGCGGGGGGGTTACGCGATACGCAGTATTTT.

The V gene is TRBV27, the J gene TRBJ1-6, with D tentatively TRBD1 (5 bases). The germline V and J ends were trimmed by 5 bases and 8 bases, with 13 bases remaining between them. CDR3 length equals 14 residues. Germline V lookup: CDR1 MNHEY, CDR2 SMNVEV (reference sequence). CDR3 region: CASSRQGLYSPLHF. CDR3 nucleotide sequence: TGTGCCAGCAGTCGCCAGGGCCTTTATTCACCCCTCCACTTT.

V and J are TRBV28 and TRBJ2-3; the D is unclear. CDR3 length: 13 amino acids. From germline, CDR1 is MDHEN and CDR2 SYDVKM. The germline V and J ends were trimmed by 7 bases and 2 bases, with 10 bases remaining between them. CDR3 bases: TGTGCCAGCACCCCACAGTACACAGATACGCAGTATTTT. Its translation: CASTPQYTDTQYF.

The chain links TRBV18 to TRBJ2-1; D remains ambiguous. This CDR3 has 14 residues. Germline assignment: CDR1 KGHSH and CDR2 LQKENI. Trimming left V 3 bases short and J 5 bases short, with 11 bases between. CDR3 in amino acids: CASSPAAGHNEQFF. CDR3 sequence (DNA): TGTGCCAGCTCACCCGCGGCTGGCCACAATGAGCAGTTCTTC.

The chain links TRBV11-3 to TRBJ2-1; 12 bases line up with TRBD2. CDR1 and CDR2 (germline): SGHNT, YENEEA. The J segment lost 5 bases and the V segment lost 1 base, leaving 6 bases of the junction unmatched. This CDR3 comprises 17 residues. Here the CDR3 reads CASSLGSLAGGHNEQFF. The CDR3 DNA reads TGTGCCAGCAGCTTAGGAAGTCTAGCGGGGGGGCACAATGAGCAGTTCTTC.

This clone was detected once. The chain links TRBV29-1 to TRBJ2-3, with 7 bases lining up with TRBD2. V gave up 3 bases and J gave up 10 bases; unmatched junction bases: 10. The CDR3 length is 13 residues. Germline V CDR1 and CDR2: SQVTM, ANQGSEA. The CDR3 is CSVDRGVLRAQYF. As DNA, the CDR3 is TGCAGCGTTGATCGGGGGGTTCTTAGAGCGCAGTATTTT.

The chain has TRBV6-1 and TRBJ1-5, with 8 bases matching TRBD1. CDR3 size: 15 residues. Germline values: CDR1 MNHNS, CDR2 SASEGT. After removal of 4 bases from V and 0 bases from J, the junction contained 2 bases not matched to a gene. The CDR3 DNA sequence: TGTGCCAGCAGTGTGACAGGGGATAGCAATCAGCCCCAGCATTTT. It specifies CASSVTGDSNQPQHF.

The rearrangement joins TRBV5-4 to TRBJ2-7, with 7 bases fitting TRBD2. The CDR3 extends over 15 amino acids. CDR1 and CDR2 from the germline V gene are SGHNT and YYREEE (reference sequence). V was pared by 4 bases and J by 2 bases, with 9 bases of the junction left unmatched. CDR3 coding DNA: TGTGCCAGCAGCAGTTACCGGGACTATGCCTACGAGCAGTACTTC. Amino acid sequence: CASSSYRDYAYEQYF. Full variable domain (rest looked up from reference TRBV5-4 and TRBJ2-7): ETGVTQSPTHLIKTRGQQVTLRCSSQSGHNTVSWYQQALGQGPQFIFQYYREEENGRGNFPPRFSGLQFPNYSSELNVNALELDDSALYLCASSSYRDYAYEQYFGPGTRLTVT.

The J gene is TRBJ2-7, the V gene TRBV7-2, with 10 nucleotides matching TRBD2. J gave up 3 bases and V 5 bases, and 4 bases lay outside the gene matches. The CDR3 contains 14 residues. CDR1 SGHTA and CDR2 FQGNSA come from the germline V gene. The CDR3: CASSRTSGIYEQYF. The CDR3 coding sequence is TGTGCCAGCAGCCGGACTAGCGGAATCTACGAGCAGTACTTC. Full variable domain (outside the CDR3, taken from reference TRBV7-2 and TRBJ2-7): GAGVSQSPSNKVTEKGKDVELRCDPISGHTALYWYRQSLGQGLEFLIYFQGNSAPDKSGLPSDRFSAERTGGSVSTLTIQRTQQEDSAVYLCASSRTSGIYEQYFGPGTRLTVT.

Worth noting for this clone: This may stem from a read error, because a much larger clone lies one nucleotide away. The sample has other DNA sequences that encode this CDR3 too. The V gene is TRBV29-1, the J gene TRBJ1-1; maybe TRBD1 (6 bases). The CDR3 has 11 residues. V lost 8 bases and J 4 bases, leaving 11 bases between the germline ends. Germline CDR1 reads SQVTM; CDR2 reads ANQGSEA. The CDR3 sequence is CSTRTATEAFF. CDR3 sequence (DNA): TGCAGCACTCGGACAGCCACTGAAGCTTTCTTT. Together with reference TRBV29-1 and TRBJ1-1, the CDR3 gives the full variable domain: SAVISQKPSRDICQRGTSLTIQCQVDSQVTMMFWYRQQPGQSLTLIATANQGSEATYESGFVIDKFPISRPNLTFSTLTVSNMSPEDSSIYLCSTRTATEAFFGQGTRLTVV.